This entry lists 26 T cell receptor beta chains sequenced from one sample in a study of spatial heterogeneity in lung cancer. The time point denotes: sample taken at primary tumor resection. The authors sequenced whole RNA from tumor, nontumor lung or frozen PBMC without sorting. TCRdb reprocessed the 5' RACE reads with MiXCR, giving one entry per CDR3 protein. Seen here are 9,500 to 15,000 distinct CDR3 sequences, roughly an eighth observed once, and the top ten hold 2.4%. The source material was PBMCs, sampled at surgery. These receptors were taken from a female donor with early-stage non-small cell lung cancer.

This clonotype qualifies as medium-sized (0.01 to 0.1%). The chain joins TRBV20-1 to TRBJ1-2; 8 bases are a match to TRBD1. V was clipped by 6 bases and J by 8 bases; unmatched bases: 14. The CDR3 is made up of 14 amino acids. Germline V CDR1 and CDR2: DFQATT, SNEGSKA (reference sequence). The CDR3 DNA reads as TGCAGTGCCATAGTGCAGGGGGCGGGGGAAGGCTACACCTTC. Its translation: CSAIVQGAGEGYTF.

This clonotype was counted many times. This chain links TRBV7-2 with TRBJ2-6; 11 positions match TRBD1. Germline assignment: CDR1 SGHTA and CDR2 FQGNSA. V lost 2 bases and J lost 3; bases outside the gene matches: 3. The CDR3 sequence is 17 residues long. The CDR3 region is CASSLRDRGDGANVLTF. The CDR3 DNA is TGTGCCAGCAGCTTACGGGACAGGGGGGATGGGGCCAACGTCCTGACTTTC. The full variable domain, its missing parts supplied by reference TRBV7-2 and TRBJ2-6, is GAGVSQSPSNKVTEKGKDVELRCDPISGHTALYWYRQSLGQGLEFLIYFQGNSAPDKSGLPSDRFSAERTGGSVSTLTIQRTQQEDSAVYLCASSLRDRGDGANVLTFGAGSRLTVL.

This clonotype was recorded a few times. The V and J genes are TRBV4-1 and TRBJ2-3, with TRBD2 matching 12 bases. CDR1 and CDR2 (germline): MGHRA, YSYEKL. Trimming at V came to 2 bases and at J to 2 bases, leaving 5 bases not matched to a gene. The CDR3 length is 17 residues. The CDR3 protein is CASSQSPSGGDTDTQYF. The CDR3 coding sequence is TGCGCCAGCAGCCAATCCCCTAGCGGGGGGGACACAGATACGCAGTATTTT.

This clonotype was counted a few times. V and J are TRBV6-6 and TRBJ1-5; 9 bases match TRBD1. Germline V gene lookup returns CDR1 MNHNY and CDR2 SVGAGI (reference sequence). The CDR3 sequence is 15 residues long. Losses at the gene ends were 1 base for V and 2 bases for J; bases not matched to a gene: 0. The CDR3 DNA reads TGTGCCAGCAGTTACTGGACAGGGGGCAATCAGCCCCAGCATTTT. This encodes CASSYWTGGNQPQHF.

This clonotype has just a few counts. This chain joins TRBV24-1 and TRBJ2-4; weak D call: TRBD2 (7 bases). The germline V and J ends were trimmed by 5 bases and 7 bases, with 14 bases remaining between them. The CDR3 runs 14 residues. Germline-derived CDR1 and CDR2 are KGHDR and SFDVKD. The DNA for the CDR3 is TGTGCCACCAGTGCGGGGGGCGAGGGGAACATTCAGTACTTC. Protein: CATSAGGEGNIQYF.

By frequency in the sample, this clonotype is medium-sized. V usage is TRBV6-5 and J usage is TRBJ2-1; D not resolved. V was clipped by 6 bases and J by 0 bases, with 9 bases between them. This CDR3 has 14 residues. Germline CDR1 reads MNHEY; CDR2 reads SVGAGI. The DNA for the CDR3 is TGTGCCAGCAGCCGAGTTGGCTCCTACAATGAGCAGTTCTTC. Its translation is CASSRVGSYNEQFF.

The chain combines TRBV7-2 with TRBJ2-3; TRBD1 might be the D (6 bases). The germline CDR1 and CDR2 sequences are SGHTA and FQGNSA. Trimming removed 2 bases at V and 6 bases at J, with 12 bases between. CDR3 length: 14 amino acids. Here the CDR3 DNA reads TGTGCCAGCAGCTTACAAGGGGGTCGCGATACGCAGTATTTT. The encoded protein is CASSLQGGRDTQYF.

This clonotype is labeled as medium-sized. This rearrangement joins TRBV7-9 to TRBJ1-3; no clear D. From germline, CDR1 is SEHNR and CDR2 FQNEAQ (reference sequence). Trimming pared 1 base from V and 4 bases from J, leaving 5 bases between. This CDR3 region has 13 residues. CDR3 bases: TGTGCCAGCAGCTTAGATTCGGGAAACACCATATATTTT. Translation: CASSLDSGNTIYF. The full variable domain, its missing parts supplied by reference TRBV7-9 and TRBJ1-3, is DTGVSQNPRHKITKRGQNVTFRCDPISEHNRLYWYRQTLGQGPEFLTYFQNEAQLEKSRLLSDRFSAERPKGSFSTLEIQRTEQGDSAMYLCASSLDSGNTIYFGEGSWLTVV.

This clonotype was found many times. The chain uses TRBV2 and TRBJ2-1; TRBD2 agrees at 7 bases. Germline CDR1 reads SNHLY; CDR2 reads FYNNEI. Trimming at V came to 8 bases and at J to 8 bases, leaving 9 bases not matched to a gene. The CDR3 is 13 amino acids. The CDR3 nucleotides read TGTGCCAGCGATTTTCGGGGGGAGCATGAGCAGTTCTTC. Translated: CASDFRGEHEQFF.

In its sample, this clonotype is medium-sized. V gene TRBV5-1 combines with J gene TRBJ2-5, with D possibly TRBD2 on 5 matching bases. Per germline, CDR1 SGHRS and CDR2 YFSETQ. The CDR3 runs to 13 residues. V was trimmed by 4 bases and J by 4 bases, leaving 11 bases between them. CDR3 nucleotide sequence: TGCGCCAGCAGCCCCGGGGTAATAGAGACCCAGTACTTC. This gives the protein CASSPGVIETQYF.

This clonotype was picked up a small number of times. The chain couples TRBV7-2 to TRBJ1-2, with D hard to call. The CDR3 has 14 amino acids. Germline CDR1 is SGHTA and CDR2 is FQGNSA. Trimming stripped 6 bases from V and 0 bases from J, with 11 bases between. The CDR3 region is CASSQPSANYGYTF. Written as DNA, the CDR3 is TGTGCCAGCAGTCAGCCGTCCGCTAACTATGGCTACACCTTC.

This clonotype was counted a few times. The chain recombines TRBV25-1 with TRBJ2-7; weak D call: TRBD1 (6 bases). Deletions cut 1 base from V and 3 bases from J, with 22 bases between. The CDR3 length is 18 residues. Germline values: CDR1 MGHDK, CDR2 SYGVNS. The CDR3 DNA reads TGTGCCAGCAGTGAATCTTTTCGATCAAGAACAGGGTACTACGAGCAGTACTTC. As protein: CASSESFRSRTGYYEQYF.

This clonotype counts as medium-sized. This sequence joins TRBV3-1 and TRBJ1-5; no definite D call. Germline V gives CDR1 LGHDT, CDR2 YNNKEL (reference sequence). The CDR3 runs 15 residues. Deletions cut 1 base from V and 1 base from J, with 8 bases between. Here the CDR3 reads CASSQGRMSNQPQHF. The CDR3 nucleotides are TGTGCCAGCAGCCAAGGCCGTATGAGCAATCAGCCCCAGCATTTT. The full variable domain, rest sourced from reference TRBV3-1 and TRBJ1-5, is DTAVSQTPKYLVTQMGNDKSIKCEQNLGHDTMYWYKQDSKKFLKIMFSYNNKELIINETVPNRFSPKSPDKAHLNLHINSLELGDSAVYFCASSQGRMSNQPQHFGDGTRLSIL.

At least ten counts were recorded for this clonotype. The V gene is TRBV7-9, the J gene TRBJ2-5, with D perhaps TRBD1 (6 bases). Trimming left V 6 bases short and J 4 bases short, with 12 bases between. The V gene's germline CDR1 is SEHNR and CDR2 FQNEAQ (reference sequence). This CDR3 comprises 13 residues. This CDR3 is CASSSGEGETQYF. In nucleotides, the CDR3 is TGTGCCAGCAGTTCAGGGGAAGGAGAGACCCAGTACTTC.

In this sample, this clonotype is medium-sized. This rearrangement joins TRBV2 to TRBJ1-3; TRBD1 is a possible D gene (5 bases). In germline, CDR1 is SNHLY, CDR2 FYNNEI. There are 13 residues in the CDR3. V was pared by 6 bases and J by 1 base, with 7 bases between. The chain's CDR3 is CASRWTSGNTIYF. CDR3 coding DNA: TGTGCCAGCAGGTGGACATCTGGAAACACCATATATTTT. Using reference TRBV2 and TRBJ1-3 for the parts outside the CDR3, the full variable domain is EPEVTQTPSHQVTQMGQEVILRCVPISNHLYFYWYRQILGQKVEFLVSFYNNEISEKSEIFDDQFSVERPDGSNFTLKIRSTKLEDSAMYFCASRWTSGNTIYFGEGSWLTVV.

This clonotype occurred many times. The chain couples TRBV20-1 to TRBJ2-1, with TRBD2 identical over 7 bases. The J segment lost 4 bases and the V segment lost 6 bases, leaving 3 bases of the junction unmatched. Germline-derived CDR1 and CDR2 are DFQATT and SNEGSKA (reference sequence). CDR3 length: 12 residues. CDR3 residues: CSAQREYNEQFF. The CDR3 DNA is TGCAGTGCGCAGCGGGAATACAATGAGCAGTTCTTC.

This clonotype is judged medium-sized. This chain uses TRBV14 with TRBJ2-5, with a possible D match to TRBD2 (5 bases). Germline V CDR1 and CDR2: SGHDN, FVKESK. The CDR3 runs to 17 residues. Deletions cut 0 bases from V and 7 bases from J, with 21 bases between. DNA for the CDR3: TGTGCCAGCAGCCAAGAAGTTTTGGGAGTACCCCTTGGGACCCAGTACTTC. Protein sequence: CASSQEVLGVPLGTQYF.

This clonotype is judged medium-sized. In nucleotides, the CDR3 is TGCGCCAGCAGCTTGGCGGGCAGGGACTACGGGGAGCAGTACTTC. This encodes CASSLAGRDYGEQYF. The rearrangement links TRBV5-1 to TRBJ2-7; 7 nucleotides line up with TRBD2. Germline V CDR1 and CDR2: SGHRS, YFSETQ. Trimming at V came to 0 bases and at J to 7 bases, leaving 10 bases not matched to a gene. This CDR3 is 15 amino acids long.

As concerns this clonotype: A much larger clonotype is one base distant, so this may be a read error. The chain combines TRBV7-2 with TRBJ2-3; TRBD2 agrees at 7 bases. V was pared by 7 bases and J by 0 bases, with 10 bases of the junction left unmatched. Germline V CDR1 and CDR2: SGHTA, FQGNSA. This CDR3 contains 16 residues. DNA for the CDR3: TGTGCCAGCACCTCTGGAACTAGCGCCAGCACAGATACGCAGTATTTT. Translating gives CASTSGTSASTDTQYF.

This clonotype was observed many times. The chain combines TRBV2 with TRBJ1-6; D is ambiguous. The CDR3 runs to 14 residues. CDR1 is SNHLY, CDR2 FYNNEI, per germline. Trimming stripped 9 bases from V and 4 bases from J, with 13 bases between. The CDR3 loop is CASHPQAYNSPLHF. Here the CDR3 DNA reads TGTGCCAGTCACCCCCAGGCGTATAATTCACCCCTCCACTTT. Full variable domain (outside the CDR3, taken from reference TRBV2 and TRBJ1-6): EPEVTQTPSHQVTQMGQEVILRCVPISNHLYFYWYRQILGQKVEFLVSFYNNEISEKSEIFDDQFSVERPDGSNFTLKIRSTKLEDSAMYFCASHPQAYNSPLHFGNGTRLTVT.

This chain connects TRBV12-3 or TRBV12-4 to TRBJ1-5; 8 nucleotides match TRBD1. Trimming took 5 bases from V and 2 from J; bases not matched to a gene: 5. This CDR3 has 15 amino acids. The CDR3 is CASSQTGGGNQPQHF. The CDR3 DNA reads TGTGCCAGCAGTCAAACAGGGGGAGGCAATCAGCCCCAGCATTTT.

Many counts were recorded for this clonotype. The CDR3 DNA is TGCAGTGCCCCATGGACTAGCGGAACCCCTCCGTTCTTC. This gives the protein CSAPWTSGTPPFF. The V gene is TRBV20-1, the J gene TRBJ2-1, with TRBD2 matching over 10 bases. Germline assignment: CDR1 DFQATT and CDR2 SNEGSKA (reference sequence). With V trimmed by 6 bases and J by 15 bases, 14 bases remained unmatched. The CDR3 spans 13 residues.

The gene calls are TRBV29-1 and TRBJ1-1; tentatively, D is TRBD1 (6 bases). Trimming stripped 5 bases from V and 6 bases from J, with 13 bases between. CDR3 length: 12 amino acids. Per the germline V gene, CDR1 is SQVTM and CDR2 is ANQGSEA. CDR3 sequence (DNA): TGCAGCGTTCAAGGGGGGTGGGCTGAAGCTTTCTTT. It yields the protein CSVQGGWAEAFF.

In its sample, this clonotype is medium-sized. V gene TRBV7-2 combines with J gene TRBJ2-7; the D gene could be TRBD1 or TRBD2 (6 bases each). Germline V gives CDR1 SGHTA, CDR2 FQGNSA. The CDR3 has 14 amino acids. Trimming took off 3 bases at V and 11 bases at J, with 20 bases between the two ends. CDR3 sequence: CASSLDGGAGYKYF. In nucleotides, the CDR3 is TGTGCCAGCAGCTTGGACGGGGGCGCAGGGTACAAGTACTTC.

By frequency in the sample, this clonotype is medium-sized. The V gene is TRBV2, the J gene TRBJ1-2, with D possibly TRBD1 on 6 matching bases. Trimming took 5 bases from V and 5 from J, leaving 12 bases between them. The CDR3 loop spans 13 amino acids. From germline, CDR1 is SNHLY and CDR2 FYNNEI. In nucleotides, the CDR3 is TGTGCCAGCAGTACCGGGACAACATATGGCTACACCTTC. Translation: CASSTGTTYGYTF.

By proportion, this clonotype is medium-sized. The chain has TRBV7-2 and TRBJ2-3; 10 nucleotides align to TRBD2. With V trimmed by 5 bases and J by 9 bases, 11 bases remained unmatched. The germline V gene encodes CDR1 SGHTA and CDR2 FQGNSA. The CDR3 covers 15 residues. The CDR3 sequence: CASSMSGRASGTQYF. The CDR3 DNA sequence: TGTGCCAGCAGCATGAGCGGGAGGGCCTCCGGAACGCAGTATTTT. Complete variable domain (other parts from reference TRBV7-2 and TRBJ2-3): GAGVSQSPSNKVTEKGKDVELRCDPISGHTALYWYRQSLGQGLEFLIYFQGNSAPDKSGLPSDRFSAERTGGSVSTLTIQRTQQEDSAVYLCASSMSGRASGTQYFGPGTRLTVL.